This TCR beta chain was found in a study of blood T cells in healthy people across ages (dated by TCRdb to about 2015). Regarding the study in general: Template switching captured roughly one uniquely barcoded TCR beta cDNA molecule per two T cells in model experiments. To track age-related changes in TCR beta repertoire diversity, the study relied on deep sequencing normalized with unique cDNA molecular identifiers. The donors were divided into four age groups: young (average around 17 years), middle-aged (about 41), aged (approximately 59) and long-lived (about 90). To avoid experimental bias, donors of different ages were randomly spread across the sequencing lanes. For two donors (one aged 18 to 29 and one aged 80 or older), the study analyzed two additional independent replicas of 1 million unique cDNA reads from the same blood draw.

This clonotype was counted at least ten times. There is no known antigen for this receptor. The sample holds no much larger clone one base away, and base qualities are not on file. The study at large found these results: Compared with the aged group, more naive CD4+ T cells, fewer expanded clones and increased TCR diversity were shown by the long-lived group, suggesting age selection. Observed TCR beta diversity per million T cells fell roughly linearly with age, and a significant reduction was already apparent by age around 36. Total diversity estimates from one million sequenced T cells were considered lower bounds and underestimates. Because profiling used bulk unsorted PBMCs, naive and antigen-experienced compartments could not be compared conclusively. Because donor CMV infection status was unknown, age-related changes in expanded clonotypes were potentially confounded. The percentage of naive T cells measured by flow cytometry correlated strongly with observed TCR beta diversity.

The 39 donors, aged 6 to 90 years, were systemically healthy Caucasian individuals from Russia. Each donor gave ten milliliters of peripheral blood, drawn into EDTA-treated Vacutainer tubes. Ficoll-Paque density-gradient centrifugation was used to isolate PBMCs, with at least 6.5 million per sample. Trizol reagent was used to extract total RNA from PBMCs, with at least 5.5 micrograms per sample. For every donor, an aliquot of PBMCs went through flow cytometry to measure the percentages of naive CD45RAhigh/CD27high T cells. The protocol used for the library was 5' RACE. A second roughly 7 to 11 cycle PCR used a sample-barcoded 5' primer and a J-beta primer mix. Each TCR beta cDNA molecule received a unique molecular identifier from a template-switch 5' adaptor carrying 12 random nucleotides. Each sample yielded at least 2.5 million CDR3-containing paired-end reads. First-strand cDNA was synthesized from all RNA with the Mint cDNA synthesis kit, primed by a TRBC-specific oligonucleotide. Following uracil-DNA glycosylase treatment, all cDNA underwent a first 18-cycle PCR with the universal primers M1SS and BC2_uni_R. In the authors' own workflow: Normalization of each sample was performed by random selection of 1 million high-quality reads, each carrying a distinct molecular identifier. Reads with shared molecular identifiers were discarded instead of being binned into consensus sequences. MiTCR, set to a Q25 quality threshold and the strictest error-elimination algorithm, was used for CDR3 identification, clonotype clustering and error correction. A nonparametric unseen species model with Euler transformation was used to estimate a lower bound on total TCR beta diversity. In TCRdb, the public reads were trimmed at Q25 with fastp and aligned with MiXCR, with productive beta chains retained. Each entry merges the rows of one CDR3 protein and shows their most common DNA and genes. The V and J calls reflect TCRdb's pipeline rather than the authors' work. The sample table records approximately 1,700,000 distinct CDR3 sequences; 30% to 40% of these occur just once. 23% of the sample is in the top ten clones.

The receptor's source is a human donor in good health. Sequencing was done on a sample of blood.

The CDR3 here reads CASSLGPGTGAYEQYF. The DNA reads as follows: TGTGCCAGCAGCCTTGGGCCCGGGACAGGGGCCTACGAGCAGTACTTC. The rearrangement combines TRBV6-5 with TRBJ2-7, with 10 bases aligning to TRBD1. Measured from the cysteine to the phenylalanine, the CDR3 is 16 residues long. Here the CDR3 DNA is all that survives: 48 bases in frame from base 1. From the germline V gene, CDR1 is MNHEY and CDR2 is SVGAGI. Ends trimmed: V by 6 bases, J by 2 bases; bases unmatched to a gene: 10.